The sequence of this T cell receptor (beta chain) was determined in a study of T cell responses to AZD1222 COVID-19 vaccine. This table comes from immunoSEQ multiplex PCR, and its TCRdb copy is limited to in-frame clones, with some not included. The table includes approximately 150,000 clones, roughly 90% detected once. The clonotype comes from an adult who received the AZD1222 COVID-19 vaccine. The material was peripheral blood, obtained 28 days after the second AZD1222 dose.

The CDR3 spells CATSRAAVNYGYTF. DNA for the CDR3: TGTGCCACCAGCAGAGCGGCGGTAAACTATGGCTACACCTTC. The chain carries TRBV15 and TRBJ1-2; the D is unclear. The CDR3 runs to 14 residues. Germline V gives CDR1 LNHNV, CDR2 YYDKDF (reference sequence). V lost 1 base and J lost 2, with 8 bases in between.